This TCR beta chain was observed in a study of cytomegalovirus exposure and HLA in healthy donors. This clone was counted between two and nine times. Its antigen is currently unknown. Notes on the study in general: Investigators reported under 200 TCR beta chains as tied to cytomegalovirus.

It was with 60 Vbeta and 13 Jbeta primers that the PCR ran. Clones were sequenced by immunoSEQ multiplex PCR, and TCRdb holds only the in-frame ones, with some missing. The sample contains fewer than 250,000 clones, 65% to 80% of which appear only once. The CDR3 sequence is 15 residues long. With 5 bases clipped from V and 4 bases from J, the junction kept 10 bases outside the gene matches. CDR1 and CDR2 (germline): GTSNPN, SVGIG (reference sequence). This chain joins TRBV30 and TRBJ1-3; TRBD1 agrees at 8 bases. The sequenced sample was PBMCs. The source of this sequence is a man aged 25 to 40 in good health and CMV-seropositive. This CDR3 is CAWWSSRGHGNTIYF. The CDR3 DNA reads TGTGCCTGGTGGTCTAGCAGGGGGCACGGAAACACCATATATTTT.